What follows describes a single TCR beta chain. Its target antigen remains unknown. No qualities accompany the bases; no much larger clone lies one base away. Using the deep immunoSEQ assay, multiplex PCR amplified TCR CDR3 regions from genomic DNA. For each cell subset, the extracted genomic DNA was distributed evenly across all wells of several immunoSEQ 96-well plates, and each plate served as one replicate. For sorted subsets, 200 to 250 ng genomic DNA, equal to about 30,000 T cell genomes, was loaded into each replicate PCR. The purified libraries were quantified using a Qubit 3.0 fluorometer, sized with a Bioanalyzer 2100, and then quantified again using the KAPA Library Quantification kit. A separate single-read 150-cycle Illumina NextSeq 550 flow cell was used to sequence each immunoSEQ 96-well plate. Regarding the original processing steps: Because the immunoSEQ output held only junctional sequences and lacked quality scores, the filtering could not match the filtering applied to full-length reads. Sequences were annotated with PyIR, a Python wrapper for IgBLAST v1.9, using IMGT germline references to assign V/J genes and CDR3. Reads were filtered out if the reads had weak V/J assignments (E-value above 1e-6), no CDR3, stop codons, out-of-frame junctions, or ambiguous translated residues. V3J clonotypes were defined as sequences sharing an identical inferred V gene, J gene, and CDR3 amino acid sequence. Percentage overlap between repertoires was calculated by dividing the number of shared unique clonotypes by the size of the smaller repertoire. Richness of each repertoire was evaluated using RTK rarefaction, the Chao1 estimator, and Recon v2.1 estimates of unobserved clonotypes. OLGA was used to compute generation probabilities for all TCRbeta clonotypes that the gDNA method yielded from a few donors. In its TCRdb copy, this immuneACCESS table keeps in-frame sequences only and misses some clones. Where compared with another copy, unresolved V genes explain less than half of these, and the others have no known cause. V, J and clone size reflect that table, while D and trimming were determined from the DNA. Present in this sample are 2 million to 2.5 million clones, approximately 96% of which were seen just once. Roughly 0.13% of the sample is taken by the ten largest.

This sample was taken from a study of shared clonotypes between healthy human individuals (dated by TCRdb to about 2020). At the level of the whole study: A few men and a couple of women, aged 18 to 49 years, made up the cohort. For each donor, CD4 naive and CD4 memory were each run on three plates, CD8 naive on two plates, and CD8 memory on one plate. The study deeply sequenced blood TCR repertoires of about 5 healthy adults to estimate repertoire size and the extent of clonotype sharing between individuals. Libraries were prepared and TCR repertoires were sequenced by different laboratories using diverse techniques, in order to increase sequencing depth and limit assay-specific biases. Between about 0.94 and 8.9 billion PBMCs per donor were obtained by leukapheresis. Broad study findings and their caveats: Sampling was restricted to blood, and TCR repertoires in tissues likely differ from the TCR repertoires found in blood. Compared with non-shared clonotypes, the clonotypes found in all four sorted-subset donors had higher generation probabilities. Pairwise subsampling indicated that sequencing depth was expected to affect the degree of clonotype sharing among donors. When four donors were compared, the shared fraction of clonotypes was 5% to 6.5% for naive CD4, about 4% for naive CD8, 2.3% for memory CD4, and approximately 0.4% for memory CD8. Because the study included a small number of donors, the genetic and exposure-history diversity represented was limited. Larger estimated clonotype richness was generally found for naive subsets than for memory subsets. Incomplete sequencing was indicated by rarefaction of sorted-subset datasets, despite the large sequencing depth.

Healthy HIV-negative adults with no recently reported acute infections or vaccinations were included as donors. Every donor was a Caucasian adult residing in Nashville, Tennessee, USA. CD4+ T cells were enriched by magnetic negative selection; naive cells were then positively selected on CD45RA, and the negative fraction formed the memory subset. Blood was obtained by leukapheresis, after which PBMCs were separated by Ficoll-Histopaque density gradient centrifugation and cryopreserved in liquid nitrogen vapor phase. Analytical flow cytometry was used to check the purity and quantity of every magnetically sorted T cell population. Genomic DNA was isolated from each sorted fraction and quantified by UV absorbance on a Nanodrop 2000c. This sequence originates from a man aged 18 to 30 in good health. The source material was naive CD4+ T cells sorted from blood. Read against the paper, the sample's cell subset or site label means: CD45RA+ positively selected.

The CDR3 region has the sequence CASSPILRPEGYTF. Here is the DNA: TGTGCCAGCAGCCCCATCTTACGGCCGGAGGGCTACACCTTC. The chain was built from TRBV5-4 and TRBJ1-2; the D gene is unclear. Sequences SGHNT (CDR1) and YYREEE (CDR2) are obtained from the germline V gene (reference sequence). The CDR3 holds 14 amino acids from the cysteine to the phenylalanine. CDR3 DNA is the only sequence kept; it has 42 bases, read in frame from the first base. V loses 4 bases, J loses 8 bases, and the germline ends lie 18 bases apart.